The subject of this entry is one T cell receptor (beta chain). CDR1 is MNHEY and CDR2 is SVGAGI in the germline V gene. CDR3 length equals 13 residues. Trimming pared 2 bases from V and 7 bases from J, leaving 10 bases between. This entry is derived from a study of T cell responses to AZD1222 COVID-19 vaccine. Data came from immunoSEQ multiplex PCR; TCRdb stores just in-frame clones and leaves some out. Among 90,000 to 120,000 clones listed, around nine tenths were seen once. Here the sequenced sample was peripheral blood, taken on day 0 of AZD1222 vaccination. The TCR was taken from an adult in good health. This chain connects TRBV6-5 to TRBJ2-3; D may correspond to TRBD1 or TRBD2 (5 bases each). CDR3 sequence: CASSYTRENTQYF. The DNA of the CDR3 is TGTGCCAGCAGTTACACCAGGGAGAATACGCAGTATTTT.